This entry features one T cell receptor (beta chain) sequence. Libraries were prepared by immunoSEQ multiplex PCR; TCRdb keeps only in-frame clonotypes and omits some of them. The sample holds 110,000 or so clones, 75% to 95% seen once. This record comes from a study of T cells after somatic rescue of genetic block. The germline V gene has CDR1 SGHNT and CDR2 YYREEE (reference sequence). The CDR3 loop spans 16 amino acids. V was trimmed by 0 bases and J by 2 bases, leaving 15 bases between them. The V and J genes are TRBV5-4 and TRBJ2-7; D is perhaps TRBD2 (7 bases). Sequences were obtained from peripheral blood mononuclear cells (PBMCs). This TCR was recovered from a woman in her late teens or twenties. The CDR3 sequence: CASSLGPGGPPYEQYF. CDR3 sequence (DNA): TGTGCCAGCAGCTTGGGACCGGGGGGCCCACCCTACGAGCAGTACTTC.